This record looks at one TCR beta chain sequence and its context. This clonotype was detected ten times or more. Its antigen is still unknown. Qualities for individual bases were not recorded, and no much larger clone is one base off. The source of the sample is a study of T cell repertoires in cytomegalovirus infection (dated 2019 in TCRdb). Concerning the study at large: Donor HLA type was relevant to the analysis, because carriage of CMV infection together with the matching HLA type was indicated by public TCR beta signatures.

Spanning cysteine to phenylalanine, the CDR3 consists of 16 amino acids. CDR3 DNA is the only sequence kept; it has 48 bases, read in frame from the first base. V loses 1 base, J loses 7 bases, and the germline ends lie 19 bases apart. The germline V gene sets CDR1 to SGHTA and CDR2 to FQGNSA. TCRdb names Illumina HiSeq 1500 as the instrument used. TCRdb reworked the public reads: Q25 trimming with fastp, MiXCR clone assembly, productive beta chains retained. All rows with the same CDR3 protein become a single entry with the most common DNA and genes. The sample contains around 100,000 distinct CDR3 sequences, 23% of them found a single time. The ten largest clones take up 39% of the sample. The paper as a whole reports these results and caveats: The ex vivo response was dominated by HLA-C-restricted CMV-specific TCR beta clonotypes, which also provided the single most frequent clonotype in two of eight donors. In both this cohort and an independent cohort of 350 or so donors, the cumulative frequency of public TCR beta family members distinguished carriers of CMV infection plus the relevant HLA type.

The rearrangement combines TRBV7-2 with TRBJ2-5; the D gene is possibly TRBD1 or TRBD2, each agreeing over 5 bases. This receptor was taken from a human donor in good health (CMV status not recorded). Some clones in this sample may be carry-over from other donors' samples. The specimen was CD8+ T cells from PBMCs. This receptor carries the CDR3 CASSLGRGSASGTQYF. The nucleotide sequence reads as follows: TGTGCCAGCAGCTTAGGAAGGGGCTCCGCCAGCGGGACCCAGTACTTC.